This TCR beta chain emerged from a study of CXCR3-negative and CXCR3-positive naive CD8 T cells. Study overall: Roughly 135 million TRB reads were obtained overall (about 1.5 +/- 0.3 million per library).

Details on this clonotype: Its specificity is unknown.

Study-wide points: In CXCR3-positive naive cells, the TRB CDR3s were more hydrophobic than in CXCR3-negative naive cells. Naive CXCR3-positive and CXCR3-negative cells shared similar TRBV-TRBJ usage, unlike memory cells.

TRB cDNA libraries were made by UMI-labeled 5' RACE. TCRdb reprocessed the 5' RACE reads and reports one entry per CDR3 protein, with no DNA. The sample's table shows over 150,000 distinct CDR3 sequences. The CDR3 is 14 amino acids. A CD45RO-CCR7+CD27+CD95- profile was what naive CD8+ T cells displayed. Sequencing was performed on naive CXCR3+ CD8+ T cells from blood. The subset here: CD45RO-CCR7+CD27+CD95- naive CD8+ T cells expressing CXCR3 (TNR3+). V usage is TRBV12-3 or TRBV12-4 and J usage is TRBJ2-1. This sequence was found in a human donor in good health. Some clones in this sample may be carry-over from other donors' samples. The CDR3 here is CASSLLYRYNEQFF.